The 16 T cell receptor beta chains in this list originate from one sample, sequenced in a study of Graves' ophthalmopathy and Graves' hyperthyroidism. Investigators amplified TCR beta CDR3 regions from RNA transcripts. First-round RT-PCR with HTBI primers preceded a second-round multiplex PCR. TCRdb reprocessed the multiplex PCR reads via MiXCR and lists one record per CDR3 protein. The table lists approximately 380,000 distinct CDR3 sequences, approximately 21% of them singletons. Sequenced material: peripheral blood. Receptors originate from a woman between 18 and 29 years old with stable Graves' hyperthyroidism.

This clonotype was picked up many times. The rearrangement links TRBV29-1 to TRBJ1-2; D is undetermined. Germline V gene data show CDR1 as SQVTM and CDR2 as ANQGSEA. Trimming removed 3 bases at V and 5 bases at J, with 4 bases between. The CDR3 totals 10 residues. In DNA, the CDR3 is TGCAGCGTTGAGGATTATGGCTACACCTTC. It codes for CSVEDYGYTF.

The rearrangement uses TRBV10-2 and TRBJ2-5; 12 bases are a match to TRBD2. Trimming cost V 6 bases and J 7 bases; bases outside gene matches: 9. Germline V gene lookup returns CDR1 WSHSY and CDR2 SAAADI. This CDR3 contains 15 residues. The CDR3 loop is CASRPSGRAGGTQYF. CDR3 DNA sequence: TGCGCCAGCAGGCCTAGCGGGAGGGCCGGTGGGACCCAGTACTTC.

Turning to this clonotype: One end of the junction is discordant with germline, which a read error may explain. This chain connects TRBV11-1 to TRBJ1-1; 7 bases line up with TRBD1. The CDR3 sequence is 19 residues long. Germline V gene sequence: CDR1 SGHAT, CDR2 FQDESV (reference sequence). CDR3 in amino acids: CASSSPRTGAKGWNTEACF. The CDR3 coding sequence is TGTGCCAGTAGCTCTCCTCGAACAGGGGCCAAGGGCTGGAACACTGAAGCTTGCTTT.

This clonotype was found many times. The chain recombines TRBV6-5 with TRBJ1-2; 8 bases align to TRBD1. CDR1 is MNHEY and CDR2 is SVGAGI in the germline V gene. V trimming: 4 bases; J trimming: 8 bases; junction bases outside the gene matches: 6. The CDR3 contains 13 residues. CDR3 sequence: CASSSRQGTGYTF. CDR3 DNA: TGTGCCAGCAGTTCGAGACAGGGGACCGGCTACACCTTC.

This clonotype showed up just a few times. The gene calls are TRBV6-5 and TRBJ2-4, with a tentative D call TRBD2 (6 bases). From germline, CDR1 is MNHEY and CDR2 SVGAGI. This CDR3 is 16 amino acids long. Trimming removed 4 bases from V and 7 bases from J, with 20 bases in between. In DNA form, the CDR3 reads TGTGCCAGCAGTTCCCTTATAGGGAGGCAAAGGAACATTCAGTACTTC. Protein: CASSSLIGRQRNIQYF.

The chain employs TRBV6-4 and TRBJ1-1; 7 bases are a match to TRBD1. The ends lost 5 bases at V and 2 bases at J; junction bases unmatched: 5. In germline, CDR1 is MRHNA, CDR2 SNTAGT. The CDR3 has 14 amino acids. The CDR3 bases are TGTGCCAGCAGTTCCGGGACAGAAAACACTGAAGCTTTCTTT. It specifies CASSSGTENTEAFF.

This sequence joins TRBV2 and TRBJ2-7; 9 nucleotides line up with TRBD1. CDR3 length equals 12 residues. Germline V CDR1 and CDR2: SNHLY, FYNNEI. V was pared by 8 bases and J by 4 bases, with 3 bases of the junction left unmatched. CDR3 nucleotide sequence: TGTGCCAGCCGGGACAGGGTATACGAGCAGTACGTC. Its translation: CASRDRVYEQYV.

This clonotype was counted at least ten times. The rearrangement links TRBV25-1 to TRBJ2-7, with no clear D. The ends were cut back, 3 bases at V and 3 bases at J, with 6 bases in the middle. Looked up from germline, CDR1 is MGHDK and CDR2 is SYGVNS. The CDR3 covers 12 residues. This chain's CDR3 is CASSDFSYEQYF. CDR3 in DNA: TGTGCCAGCAGTGATTTTAGCTACGAGCAGTACTTC.

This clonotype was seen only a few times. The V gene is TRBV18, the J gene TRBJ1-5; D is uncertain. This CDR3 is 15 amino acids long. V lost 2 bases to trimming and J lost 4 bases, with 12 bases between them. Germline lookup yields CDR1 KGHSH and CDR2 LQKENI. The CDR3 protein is CASSPEALRNQPQHF. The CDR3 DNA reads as TGTGCCAGCTCACCAGAGGCGCTTCGTAATCAGCCCCAGCATTTT.

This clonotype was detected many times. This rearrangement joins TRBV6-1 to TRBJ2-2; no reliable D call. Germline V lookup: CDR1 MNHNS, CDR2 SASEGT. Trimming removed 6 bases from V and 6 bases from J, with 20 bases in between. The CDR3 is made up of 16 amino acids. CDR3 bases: TGTGCCAGCAGATCATGGGCAGGCGGTTTGGCCGGGGAGCTGTTTTTT. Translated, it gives CASRSWAGGLAGELFF.

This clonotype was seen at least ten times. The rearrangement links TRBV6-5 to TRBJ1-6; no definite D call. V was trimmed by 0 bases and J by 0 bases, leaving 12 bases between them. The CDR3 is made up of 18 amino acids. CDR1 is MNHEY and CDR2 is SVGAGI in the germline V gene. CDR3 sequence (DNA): TGTGCCAGCAGTTACTCGAAGGACCTGAGCTCCTATAATTCACCCCTCCACTTT. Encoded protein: CASSYSKDLSSYNSPLHF.

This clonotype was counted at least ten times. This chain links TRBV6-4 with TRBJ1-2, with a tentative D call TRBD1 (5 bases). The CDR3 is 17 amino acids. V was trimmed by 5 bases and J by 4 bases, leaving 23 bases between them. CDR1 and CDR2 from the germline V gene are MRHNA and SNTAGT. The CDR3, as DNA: TGTGCCAGCAGTACACACTGGGACCAACGGGCGCCCTATGGCTACACCTTC. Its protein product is CASSTHWDQRAPYGYTF.

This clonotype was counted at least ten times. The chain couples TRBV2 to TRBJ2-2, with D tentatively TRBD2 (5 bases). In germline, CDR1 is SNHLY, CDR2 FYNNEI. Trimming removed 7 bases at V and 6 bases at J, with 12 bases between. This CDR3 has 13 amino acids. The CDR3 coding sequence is TGTGCCAGCATGGGTGAGAGGGCCGGGGAGCTGTTTTTT. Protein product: CASMGERAGELFF.

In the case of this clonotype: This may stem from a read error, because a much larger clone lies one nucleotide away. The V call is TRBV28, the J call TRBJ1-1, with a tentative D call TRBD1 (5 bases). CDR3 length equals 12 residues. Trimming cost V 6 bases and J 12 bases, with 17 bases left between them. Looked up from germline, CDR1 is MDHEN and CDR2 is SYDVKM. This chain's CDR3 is CASRSGRFGSFF. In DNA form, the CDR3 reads TGTGCCAGCAGATCAGGGCGGTTTGGGTCTTTCTTT.

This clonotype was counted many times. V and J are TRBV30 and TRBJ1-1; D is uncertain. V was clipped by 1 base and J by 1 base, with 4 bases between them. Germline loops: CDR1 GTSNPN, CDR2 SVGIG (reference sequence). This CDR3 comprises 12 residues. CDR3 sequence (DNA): TGTGCCTGGAGTGATGGGAACACTGAAGCTTTCTTT. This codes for CAWSDGNTEAFF.

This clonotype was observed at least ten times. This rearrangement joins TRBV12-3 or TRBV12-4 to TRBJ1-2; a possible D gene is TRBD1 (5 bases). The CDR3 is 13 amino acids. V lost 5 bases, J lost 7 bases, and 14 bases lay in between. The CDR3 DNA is TGTGCCAGCAGTCCCCAGGCGGGGGTTGGCTACACCTTC. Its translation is CASSPQAGVGYTF.